This T cell receptor beta chain came from a study of cytomegalovirus exposure and HLA in healthy donors. Study details: Earlier sequencing of some 180 million T cells yielded roughly 100 million unique TCR beta sequences. General study findings and limits: A later analysis reportedly found that, within productive TCRs, an Asian-associated ancestry cluster had fewer N-insertions than the mean observed across the roughly 610 donors.

Primers: 60 Vbeta forward and 13 Jbeta reverse. The data were produced by immunoSEQ multiplex PCR, yet TCRdb's version contains in-frame clones alone and is incomplete. The sample consists of about 40,000 clones, approximately 66% of them appearing once. Germline V lookup: CDR1 MNHEY, CDR2 SVGAGI. V shed 8 bases and J shed 5 bases, with 21 bases lying between them. This CDR3 region has 15 residues. In the case of this clone: Its antigen is unknown.

The sequenced material came from PBMCs. The chain joins TRBV6-5 to TRBJ1-1; D perhaps matches TRBD1 (5 bases). This sequence was found in a man aged 45-65 years in good health and CMV-seropositive. CDR3 residues: CASLGTRGGRTEAFF. The CDR3 DNA is TGTGCCAGCCTCGGGACGCGGGGCGGGAGAACTGAAGCTTTCTTT.